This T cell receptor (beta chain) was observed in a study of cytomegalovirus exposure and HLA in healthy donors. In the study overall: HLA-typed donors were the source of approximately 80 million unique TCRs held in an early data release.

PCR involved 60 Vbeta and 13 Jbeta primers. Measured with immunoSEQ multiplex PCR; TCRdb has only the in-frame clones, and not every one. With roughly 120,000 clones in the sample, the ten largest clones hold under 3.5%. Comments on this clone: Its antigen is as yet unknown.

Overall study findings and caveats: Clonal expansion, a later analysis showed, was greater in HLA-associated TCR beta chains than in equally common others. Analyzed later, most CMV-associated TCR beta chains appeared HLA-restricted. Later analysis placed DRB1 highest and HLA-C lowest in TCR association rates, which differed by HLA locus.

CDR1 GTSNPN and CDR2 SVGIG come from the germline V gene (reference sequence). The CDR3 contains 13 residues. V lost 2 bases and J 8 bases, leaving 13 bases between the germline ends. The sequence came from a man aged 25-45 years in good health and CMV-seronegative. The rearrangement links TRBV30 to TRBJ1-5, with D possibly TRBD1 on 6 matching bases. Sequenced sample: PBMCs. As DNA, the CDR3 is TGTGCCTGGAGTCTGGGACAAGAGGAGCCCCAGCATTTT. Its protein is CAWSLGQEEPQHF. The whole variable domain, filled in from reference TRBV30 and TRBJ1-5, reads SQTIHQWPATLVQPVGSPLSLECTVEGTSNPNLYWYRQAAGRGLQLLFYSVGIGQISSEVPQNLSASRPQDRQFILSSKKLLLSDSGFYLCAWSLGQEEPQHFGDGTRLSIL.